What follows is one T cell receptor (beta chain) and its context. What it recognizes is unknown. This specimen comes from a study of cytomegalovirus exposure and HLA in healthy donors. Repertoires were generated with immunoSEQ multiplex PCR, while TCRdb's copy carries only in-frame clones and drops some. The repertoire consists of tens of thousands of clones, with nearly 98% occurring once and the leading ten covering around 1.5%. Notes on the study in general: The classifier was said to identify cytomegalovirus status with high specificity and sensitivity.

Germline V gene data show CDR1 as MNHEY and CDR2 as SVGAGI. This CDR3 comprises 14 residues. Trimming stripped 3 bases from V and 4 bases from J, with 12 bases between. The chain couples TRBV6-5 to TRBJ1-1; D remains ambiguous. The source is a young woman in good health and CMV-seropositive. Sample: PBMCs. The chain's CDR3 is CASSYARALTEAFF. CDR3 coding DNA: TGTGCCAGCAGTTATGCGCGTGCCCTCACTGAAGCTTTCTTT.